The 27 T cell receptor beta chains listed next were all sequenced from one sample in a study of vaccination effects on CD4 cells after COVID-19. No antigens are known for them. Here immunoSEQ multiplex PCR was the method, and the copy in TCRdb shows in-frame clones only, minus some. The repertoire holds under 80,000 clones, with over 60% as singletons. Before sequencing, viral peptide pools were used by the ViraFEST assay to expand antigen-specific CD4+ T cells. Scientists isolated CD4+ T cells after a roughly 9-day culture period ended. This individual tested PCR-positive for SARS-CoV-2 infection between March and December 2020. The sequences come from CD4+ T cells from PBMCs cultured with HIV peptides, collected before COVID-19 vaccination. Subset here: HIV-1 Nef peptide pool negative control/reference culture. The source of these receptors is a human donor who had a prior SARS-CoV-2 infection.

CDR3 sequence: CASSLRLQIMLGDYEQYF. The CDR3 coding sequence is TGTGCCAGCAGCTTAAGACTTCAAATTATGTTGGGTGACTACGAGCAGTACTTC. The chain carries TRBV7-3 and TRBJ2-7; the D is unclear. Germline CDR1 reads SGHTA; CDR2 reads FQGTGA. V dropped 1 base and J dropped 3 bases, with 22 bases sitting between them. The CDR3 runs to 18 residues.

This sequence joins TRBV4-1 and TRBJ2-7, with D maybe TRBD1 (6 bases). The CDR3 covers 15 residues. CDR1 and CDR2 from the germline V gene are MGHRA and YSYEKL. V was cut by 0 bases and J by 3 bases, with 12 bases left in between. The CDR3 DNA reads TGCGCCAGCAGCCAAGATGACAGGAATTTCTACGAGCAGTACTTC. Its protein is CASSQDDRNFYEQYF.

The chain joins TRBV11-3 to TRBJ2-3, with D unclear. Germline lookup yields CDR1 SGHNT and CDR2 YENEEA. V gave up 5 bases and J gave up 6 bases, with 9 bases separating them. The CDR3 length is 12 residues. CDR3 sequence reads: CASSLGWDTQYF. The CDR3, as DNA: TGTGCCAGCAGCCTGGGGTGGGATACGCAGTATTTT.

This rearrangement joins TRBV6-1 to TRBJ2-3, with 9 bases that match TRBD2. The germline V gene has CDR1 MNHNS and CDR2 SASEGT. The length of the CDR3 is 15 residues. The ends lost 3 bases at V and 2 bases at J; junction bases unmatched: 3. This chain's CDR3 is CASSEVAGATDTQYF. The CDR3 bases are TGTGCCAGCAGTGAGGTAGCGGGGGCCACAGATACGCAGTATTTT.

This clone was counted between two and nine times. The chain recombines TRBV6-5 with TRBJ2-5, with TRBD2 matching 8 bases. V shed 6 bases, J shed 5 bases, and the junction held 11 bases outside the gene matches. The CDR3 consists of 15 residues. CDR1 and CDR2 from the germline V gene are MNHEY and SVGAGI. CDR3 sequence reads: CASRRSRGGLETQYF. In nucleotides, the CDR3 is TGTGCCAGCAGGAGAAGTCGCGGGGGGTTGGAGACCCAGTACTTC.

V is TRBV7-2 and J is TRBJ2-3, with 7 bases fitting TRBD1. Germline loops: CDR1 SGHTA, CDR2 FQGNSA. This CDR3 has 16 residues. J lost 3 bases, V lost 1 base, and 7 bases had no gene match. The CDR3 nucleotides read TGTGCCAGCAGCTTAGTAGAGGGGGCCGGAACAGATACGCAGTATTTT. This encodes CASSLVEGAGTDTQYF.

The gene calls are TRBV27 and TRBJ2-2; 9 nucleotides line up with TRBD2. V lost 0 bases, J lost 6 bases, and 8 bases stayed unmatched. Germline CDR1 reads MNHEY; CDR2 reads SMNVEV (reference sequence). CDR3 size: 17 residues. CDR3: CASSLSRREGGSGELFF. As DNA, the CDR3 is TGTGCCAGCAGTTTATCGCGGCGGGAGGGTGGGTCCGGGGAGCTGTTTTTT.

V usage is TRBV15 and J usage is TRBJ2-3, with TRBD2 as a possible D gene (5 bases). The CDR3 sequence is 18 residues long. The germline V gene encodes CDR1 LNHNV and CDR2 YYDKDF (reference sequence). Trimming cost V 0 bases and J 1 base, with 17 bases left between them. For the CDR3, the DNA is TGTGCCACCAGCAGAGATTATGCTCCCGGGGATGGCACAGATACGCAGTATTTT. This codes for CATSRDYAPGDGTDTQYF.

The chain is built from TRBV3-1 (or the pseudogene TRBV3-2) and TRBJ1-2; TRBD1 might be the D (5 bases). This CDR3 region has 14 residues. Deletions cut 0 bases from V and 7 bases from J, with 12 bases between. CDR1 and CDR2 (germline): LGHDT, YNNKEL (reference sequence). The CDR3 region is CASSQEGPRGGYTF. CDR3 sequence (DNA): TGTGCCAGCAGCCAAGAGGGGCCGAGGGGTGGCTACACCTTC.

The rearrangement joins TRBV5-6 to TRBJ1-2, with D hard to call. Germline lookup yields CDR1 SGHDT and CDR2 YYEEEE. The CDR3 totals 13 residues. V was cut by 2 bases and J by 2 bases, with 7 bases left in between. The CDR3 DNA follows: TGTGCCAGCAGCTTAGAGATGAACTATGGCTACACCTTC. Its translation: CASSLEMNYGYTF.

The V gene is TRBV7-2, the J gene TRBJ1-5; tentatively, D is TRBD1 (5 bases). Germline-derived CDR1 and CDR2 are SGHTA and FQGNSA. Trimming pared 3 bases from V and 1 base from J, leaving 10 bases between. The CDR3 is 15 residues long. For the CDR3, the DNA is TGTGCCAGCAGCTTGCAGGGACCGAGCAATCAGCCCCAGCATTTT. Its protein is CASSLQGPSNQPQHF.

The sample holds a few counts of this clone. The same CDR3 can be traced to other DNA sequences in this sample. J is TRBJ2-2 and V is TRBV12-3 or TRBV12-4; D is undetermined. The CDR3 runs to 11 residues. Trimming removed 4 bases at V and 3 bases at J, with 0 bases between. The CDR3 loop is CASSYTGELFF. The CDR3 DNA follows: TGTGCCAGCAGTTACACCGGGGAGCTGTTTTTT.

The chain carries TRBV5-1 and TRBJ2-7; TRBD2 agrees at 7 bases. Germline V gives CDR1 SGHRS, CDR2 YFSETQ. There are 16 residues in the CDR3. V dropped 4 bases and J dropped 8; count of bases not matched to a gene: 18. CDR3 loop: CASSPQLQVGLRKQYF. The CDR3 coding sequence is TGCGCCAGCAGCCCCCAACTACAGGTGGGACTACGAAAGCAGTACTTC.

The genes are TRBV11-3 and TRBJ1-1, with no clear D. The CDR3 has 14 residues. Trimming removed 5 bases at V and 0 bases at J, with 10 bases between. The germline V gene has CDR1 SGHNT and CDR2 YENEEA. CDR3 coding DNA: TGTGCCAGCAGCCCCTCGGAGATGAACACTGAAGCTTTCTTT. Translated, it gives CASSPSEMNTEAFF.

This chain connects TRBV6-2 or TRBV6-3 to TRBJ1-5; 7 nucleotides match TRBD1. Trimming at V came to 2 bases and at J to 0 bases, leaving 1 base not matched to a gene. Germline CDR1 is MNHEY and CDR2 is SVGEGT. CDR3 length: 15 amino acids. CDR3 nucleotide sequence: TGTGCCAGCAGTTACGGGACAGATAGCAATCAGCCCCAGCATTTT. Its protein is CASSYGTDSNQPQHF.

This clone was counted once. V is TRBV6-5 and J is TRBJ1-1, with D possibly matching TRBD1 (6 bases). V was trimmed by 5 bases and J by 4 bases, leaving 17 bases between them. CDR1 is MNHEY and CDR2 is SVGAGI in the germline V gene. The CDR3 is 15 amino acids. The CDR3 DNA sequence: TGTGCCAGCAGTCCGACAGGCCCCAGGGGCACTGAAGCTTTCTTT. This translates into CASSPTGPRGTEAFF.

The chain couples TRBV5-1 to TRBJ1-3; tentatively, D is TRBD1 (5 bases). CDR1 and CDR2 (germline): SGHRS, YFSETQ. The length of the CDR3 is 17 residues. V lost 0 bases to trimming and J lost 6 bases, with 19 bases between them. CDR3 DNA sequence: TGCGCCAGCAGCTTGGGCTCAGGGAACTTTGGGGCAAACACCATATATTTT. Protein: CASSLGSGNFGANTIYF.

The CDR3 reads CASNPSGGEPEAFF. The CDR3 DNA is TGTGCCAGCAACCCGTCAGGGGGGGAGCCTGAAGCTTTCTTT. The chain carries TRBV5-4 and TRBJ1-1; TRBD1 matches 7 bases. The CDR3 sequence is 14 residues long. The V gene end was trimmed by 6 bases and the J gene end by 6 bases; junction bases not matched to a gene: 11. Germline CDR1 reads SGHNT; CDR2 reads YYREEE (reference sequence). Filled out from reference TRBV5-4 and TRBJ1-1, the complete variable domain reads ETGVTQSPTHLIKTRGQQVTLRCSSQSGHNTVSWYQQALGQGPQFIFQYYREEENGRGNFPPRFSGLQFPNYSSELNVNALELDDSALYLCASNPSGGEPEAFFGQGTRLTVV.

The chain uses TRBV6-2 or TRBV6-3 and TRBJ1-3, with D possibly being TRBD1 (6 bases). The CDR3 contains 16 residues. Germline V gene data show CDR1 as MNHEY and CDR2 as SVGEGT. Trimming removed 3 bases at V and 0 bases at J, with 12 bases between. The CDR3 DNA follows: TGTGCCAGCAGTTATGGACAGATTGCCTCTGGAAACACCATATATTTT. It encodes CASSYGQIASGNTIYF.

This chain uses TRBV2 with TRBJ2-3; D unclear. Germline lookup yields CDR1 SNHLY and CDR2 FYNNEI. Trimming left V 3 bases short and J 6 bases short, with 10 bases between. CDR3 length equals 13 residues. CDR3 coding DNA: TGTGCCAGCAGTGAGTTGATCATGGATACGCAGTATTTT. Amino acid sequence: CASSELIMDTQYF.

The chain recombines TRBV11-2 with TRBJ2-1; the D gene is possibly TRBD1 (5 bases). Germline CDR1 is SGHAT and CDR2 is FQNNGV. The CDR3 totals 19 residues. Trimming pared 2 bases from V and 8 bases from J, leaving 28 bases between. The CDR3 is CASSLKGVRTFDYGDEQFF. In DNA, the CDR3 is TGTGCCAGCAGCTTAAAGGGCGTGCGGACATTCGATTATGGGGATGAGCAGTTCTTC.

The chain combines TRBV15 with TRBJ2-2; possibly TRBD2 for D (5 bases). CDR1 and CDR2 from the germline V gene are LNHNV and YYDKDF (reference sequence). Trimming left V 0 bases short and J 0 bases short, with 14 bases between. The length of the CDR3 is 18 residues. As DNA, the CDR3 is TGTGCCACCAGCAGAGATCTGGGTAGCGAGACGAACACCGGGGAGCTGTTTTTT. It encodes CATSRDLGSETNTGELFF. Supplemented by reference TRBV15 and TRBJ2-2, the full variable domain reads DAMVIQNPRYQVTQFGKPVTLSCSQTLNHNVMYWYQQKSSQAPKLLFHYYDKDFNNEADTPDNFQSRRPNTSFCFLDIRSPGLGDTAMYLCATSRDLGSETNTGELFFGEGSRLTVL.

V usage is TRBV28 and J usage is TRBJ2-1; D is uncertain. The CDR3 is 16 amino acids. The ends were cut back, 8 bases at V and 0 bases at J, with 17 bases in the middle. Germline CDR1 is MDHEN and CDR2 is SYDVKM. DNA of the CDR3: TGTGCCAGCCACCAGACCGGGTCCACCTCCTACAATGAGCAGTTCTTC. It codes for CASHQTGSTSYNEQFF.

The rearrangement joins TRBV7-9 to TRBJ1-1; a possible D gene is TRBD1 (5 bases). The CDR3 has 15 residues. V lost 2 bases to trimming and J lost 1 base, with 11 bases between them. CDR1 is SEHNR, CDR2 FQNEAQ, per germline (reference sequence). DNA of the CDR3: TGTGCCAGCAGCTTAAATAGACAGTGGAACACTGAAGCTTTCTTT. Encoded protein: CASSLNRQWNTEAFF.

The CDR3 DNA follows: TGTGCCAGCAGTTCCAGGACAGGAGCGAACACTGAAGCTTTCTTT. Its translation is CASSSRTGANTEAFF. The chain uses TRBV11-2 and TRBJ1-1; 7 nucleotides match TRBD1. J lost 1 base, V lost 6 bases, and 8 bases had no gene match. This CDR3 is built from 15 residues. Germline V gene data show CDR1 as SGHAT and CDR2 as FQNNGV. The whole variable domain, filled in from reference TRBV11-2 and TRBJ1-1, reads EAGVAQSPRYKIIEKRQSVAFWCNPISGHATLYWYQQILGQGPKLLIQFQNNGVVDDSQLPKDRFSAERLKGVDSTLKIQPAKLEDSAVYLCASSSRTGANTEAFFGQGTRLTVV.

This clone was observed once. CDR3 region: CASSYGLTSQETQYF. CDR3 nucleotide sequence: TGTGCCAGCAGCTACGGACTAACCTCTCAAGAGACCCAGTACTTC. This rearrangement joins TRBV5-8 to TRBJ2-5; tentative D call: TRBD2 (6 bases). V was trimmed by 3 bases and J by 2 bases, leaving 14 bases between them. Germline CDR1 SGHTS, CDR2 YDEGEE. The CDR3 is made up of 15 amino acids.

This sequence joins TRBV4-2 and TRBJ2-2; TRBD1 might be the D (6 bases). From germline, CDR1 is LGHNA and CDR2 YNFKEQ. Trimming stripped 5 bases from V and 3 bases from J, with 19 bases between. The CDR3 sequence is 17 residues long. DNA for the CDR3: TGTGCCAGCAGCAGGGGAATACGACAGGACCACACCGGGGAGCTGTTTTTT. Encoded protein: CASSRGIRQDHTGELFF.